This T cell receptor (beta chain) emerged from a study of blood T cell repertoires in COVID-19. The overall study: Sources were T cells, B-cell-depleted T cells, or PBMCs; the material itself was cDNA or gDNA.

Per the study methods: Amplification from reference gene primers served as the basis for estimated nucleated cell counts. Profiling relied on immunoSEQ multiplex PCR, and the TCRdb table lists in-frame clones only, not all of them. V and J calls and clone size follow that table, whereas D and trimming were derived from the DNA. The data hold under 400,000 clones, with about 92% observed a single time. This CDR3 has 14 amino acids. Germline CDR1 and CDR2: SEHNR and FQNEAQ (reference sequence). The J segment lost 5 bases and the V segment lost 5 bases, leaving 5 bases of the junction unmatched. The sample comprised peripheral blood. This clonotype was sampled from an older woman with COVID-19, enrolled during active disease. This chain links TRBV7-9 with TRBJ1-4; TRBD1 agrees at 7 bases. The CDR3 DNA follows: TGTGCCAGCAGCCCACAGGGGACAAATGAAAAACTGTTTTTT. Translation gives CASSPQGTNEKLFF.